This T cell receptor beta chain was sequenced in a study of cytomegalovirus exposure and HLA in healthy donors. About the study: The approximately 130 validation repertoires were reported in a later analysis to have been generated on the same platform as the approximately 600 first-cohort repertoires. Study-level points and caveats: Rarity marked most TCR sequences, yet some public TCRs occurred in many donors. The tendency of first-cohort TCR clusters to co-occur in the 110 or so validation repertoires emerged from a later analysis.

Germline CDR1 and CDR2: LNHDA and SQIVND (reference sequence). This CDR3 region has 15 residues. V was trimmed by 3 bases and J by 0 bases, leaving 10 bases between them. About this clone itself: What it recognizes is unknown.

Produced via immunoSEQ multiplex PCR; TCRdb's table is partial and in-frame only. The sample gives about 88,000 clones, approximately 84% of which show up once; about an eighth is in the top ten. Input material: PBMCs. The V and J genes are TRBV19 and TRBJ2-3; D may be TRBD1 (5 bases). The TCR sequence derives from a woman in her late teens or twenties in good health and CMV-seropositive. The CDR3 spells CASSISQGSTDTQYF. In DNA, the CDR3 is TGTGCCAGTAGTATTTCGCAGGGAAGCACAGATACGCAGTATTTT.